Shown below are 26 T cell receptor beta chains from a single sample sequenced in a study of blood T cell repertoires in COVID-19. Assay used: immunoSEQ multiplex PCR; TCRdb lists only in-frame clones, some missing. The sample carries 300,000 to 400,000 clones, under 95% recorded once. Sequencing used PBMCs or T cells enriched from blood (not recorded which). Receptors originate from a man between 60 and 70 years old who had recovered from COVID-19.

This chain links TRBV6-2 or TRBV6-3 with TRBJ1-6; 7 bases agree with TRBD1. The ends lost 0 bases at V and 4 bases at J; junction bases unmatched: 3. CDR3 length: 16 residues. Germline-derived CDR1 and CDR2 are MNHEY and SVGEGT. The CDR3 loop is CASSYSTGQYNSPLHF. DNA for the CDR3: TGTGCCAGCAGTTACTCAACGGGACAGTATAATTCACCCCTCCACTTT.

The rearrangement uses TRBV5-4 and TRBJ1-5; 9 bases map to TRBD1. V shed 4 bases, J shed 5 bases, and the junction held 4 bases outside the gene matches. CDR3 length: 14 amino acids. The V gene's germline CDR1 is SGHNT and CDR2 YYREEE (reference sequence). CDR3 sequence reads: CASSKQGADQPQHF. In DNA, the CDR3 is TGTGCCAGCAGCAAACAGGGGGCAGATCAGCCCCAGCATTTT.

V and J are TRBV30 and TRBJ1-3; D perhaps matches TRBD1 (5 bases). With 4 bases removed from V and 4 bases from J, the gap between germline ends came to 17 bases. The CDR3 runs to 15 residues. Germline values: CDR1 GTSNPN, CDR2 SVGIG (reference sequence). The CDR3 is CAWNHQTGQGNTIYF. Here the CDR3 DNA reads TGTGCCTGGAATCACCAGACCGGACAAGGAAACACCATATATTTT.

The genes are TRBV19 and TRBJ2-1, with 7 bases lining up with TRBD1. The junction had 15 bases not matched to a gene; V was cut back by 9 bases and J by 7 bases. Germline CDR1 LNHDA, CDR2 SQIVND (reference sequence). This CDR3 spans 15 amino acids. The CDR3: CASQTPGGPSNEQFF. Here the CDR3 DNA reads TGTGCCAGCCAGACCCCAGGGGGTCCATCAAATGAGCAGTTCTTC.

The chain couples TRBV25-1 to TRBJ1-2; D remains unclear. Trimming pared 2 bases from V and 0 bases from J, leaving 4 bases between. Germline assignment: CDR1 MGHDK and CDR2 SYGVNS. The length of the CDR3 is 13 residues. CDR3: CASSEIANYGYTF. In DNA, the CDR3 is TGTGCCAGCAGTGAAATAGCTAACTATGGCTACACCTTC.

The gene calls are TRBV7-2 and TRBJ2-7; 7 bases fit TRBD2. There are 15 residues in the CDR3. V trimming: 1 base; J trimming: 2 bases; junction bases outside the gene matches: 5. The germline V gene has CDR1 SGHTA and CDR2 FQGNSA. CDR3 in amino acids: CASSLGTRTPYEQYF. The CDR3 DNA sequence: TGTGCCAGCAGCTTAGGGACTAGAACCCCCTACGAGCAGTACTTC.

The J gene is TRBJ2-1, the V gene TRBV28, with 7 positions matching TRBD1. V shed 5 bases, J shed 7 bases, and the junction held 14 bases outside the gene matches. CDR3 size: 16 residues. Germline V lookup: CDR1 MDHEN, CDR2 SYDVKM. The CDR3 protein is CASSIEQGIFFNEQFF. The CDR3 nucleotides read TGTGCCAGCAGTATCGAACAGGGGATTTTCTTTAATGAGCAGTTCTTC.

The genes are TRBV6-5 and TRBJ1-2; 8 bases fit TRBD1. CDR3 length: 14 amino acids. Per the germline V gene, CDR1 is MNHEY and CDR2 is SVGAGI. With V trimmed by 4 bases and J by 4 bases, 5 bases remained unmatched. CDR3 sequence reads: CASSSGQGGYGYTF. CDR3 DNA sequence: TGTGCCAGCAGTTCTGGACAGGGTGGCTATGGCTACACCTTC.

CDR3 bases: TGTGCCAGCAGCTCTCTCCTTACTGAAGCTTTCTTT. As protein: CASSSLLTEAFF. The chain recombines TRBV5-6 with TRBJ1-1; D gene unclear. Germline V CDR1 and CDR2: SGHDT, YYEEEE. This CDR3 comprises 12 residues. Trimming left V 3 bases short and J 5 bases short, with 8 bases between.

This chain uses TRBV5-1 with TRBJ2-7; D call uncertain. Germline V gene sequence: CDR1 SGHRS, CDR2 YFSETQ. The CDR3 totals 11 residues. The V end was cut by 3 bases, the J end by 7 bases, with 8 bases between. CDR3 amino acids: CASSSAREQYF. In DNA, the CDR3 is TGCGCCAGCAGCTCAGCGCGGGAGCAGTACTTC.

The chain links TRBV20-1 to TRBJ1-4; D not resolved. Germline CDR1 is DFQATT and CDR2 is SNEGSKA (reference sequence). V lost 6 bases to trimming and J lost 5 bases, with 13 bases between them. The length of the CDR3 is 13 residues. The CDR3 DNA reads as TGCAGTGCCAGTGGGCAAACGAATGAAAAACTGTTTTTT. It specifies CSASGQTNEKLFF.

The V call is TRBV24-1, the J call TRBJ2-3, with D unclear. This CDR3 comprises 15 residues. The germline V gene has CDR1 KGHDR and CDR2 SFDVKD. Between the trimmed V and J ends, which lost 4 bases and 3 bases, there was a span of 13 bases. CDR3 protein: CATSENWRTTDTQYF. In DNA, the CDR3 is TGTGCCACCAGTGAAAACTGGAGAACGACAGATACGCAGTATTTT.

The V gene is TRBV30, the J gene TRBJ1-2; 8 bases are shared with TRBD1. Per the germline V gene, CDR1 is GTSNPN and CDR2 is SVGIG (reference sequence). After removal of 5 bases from V and 4 bases from J, the junction contained 9 bases not matched to a gene. The CDR3 extends over 14 amino acids. CDR3 sequence (DNA): TGTGCCTGGGGACAGGGAACTCTGGGCTATGGCTACACCTTC. It encodes CAWGQGTLGYGYTF.

The chain employs TRBV19 and TRBJ2-3, with 14 nucleotides matching TRBD2. Germline loops: CDR1 LNHDA, CDR2 SQIVND (reference sequence). This CDR3 spans 16 amino acids. V lost 3 bases and J lost 6; bases outside the gene matches: 5. CDR3 coding DNA: TGTGCCAGTAGTATTGGACTAGCGGGGGGTCGGGATACGCAGTATTTT. Its protein product is CASSIGLAGGRDTQYF.

J is TRBJ1-2 and V is TRBV19, with D possibly matching TRBD1 (5 bases). Germline-derived CDR1 and CDR2 are LNHDA and SQIVND (reference sequence). The V end lost 3 bases, the J end lost 4 bases, and 15 bases lay between the germline ends. The CDR3 loop spans 15 amino acids. CDR3 in DNA: TGTGCCAGTAGTATCGGGGGTATAGGCCGCTATGGCTACACCTTC. As protein: CASSIGGIGRYGYTF.

The chain couples TRBV7-9 to TRBJ1-2; TRBD1 aligns across 10 bases. This CDR3 comprises 14 residues. Germline CDR1 SEHNR, CDR2 FQNEAQ (reference sequence). V lost 4 bases to trimming and J lost 6 bases; unmatched junction nucleotides: 5. CDR3 sequence: CASSSRTGGNGYTF. In DNA, the CDR3 is TGTGCCAGCAGCTCCAGGACAGGGGGGAATGGCTACACCTTC.

This chain uses TRBV2 with TRBJ2-1, with TRBD2 matching 8 bases. Germline V gene data show CDR1 as SNHLY and CDR2 as FYNNEI. The junction had 11 bases not matched to a gene; V was cut back by 7 bases and J by 3 bases. The CDR3 is 16 amino acids. CDR3 loop: CASNAGGAGVYNEQFF. Here the CDR3 DNA reads TGTGCCAGCAATGCGGGCGGAGCGGGGGTCTACAATGAGCAGTTCTTC.

This clone was detected a few times. The chain is built from TRBV28 and TRBJ2-5; D is perhaps TRBD2 (6 bases). Germline CDR1 is MDHEN and CDR2 is SYDVKM. The CDR3 contains 17 residues. V shed 3 bases and J shed 2 bases, with 19 bases lying between them. The CDR3 sequence: CASSFRLLGREQETQYF. The CDR3 bases are TGTGCCAGCAGTTTTCGGTTACTGGGACGGGAGCAAGAGACCCAGTACTTC.

The rearrangement uses TRBV7-9 and TRBJ1-5; D uncertain. The V gene's germline CDR1 is SEHNR and CDR2 FQNEAQ (reference sequence). V shed 1 base and J shed 4 bases, with 14 bases lying between them. The CDR3 contains 16 residues. DNA of the CDR3: TGTGCCAGCAGCTTAGGTGTCGGTGGAGGGAATCAGCCCCAGCATTTT. As protein: CASSLGVGGGNQPQHF.

This chain links TRBV18 with TRBJ1-2; 9 bases agree with TRBD1. CDR1 is KGHSH, CDR2 LQKENI, per germline. J gave up 2 bases and V 3 bases, and 10 bases lay outside the gene matches. This CDR3 spans 17 amino acids. The CDR3 sequence is CASSPSGTGPTNYGYTF. The DNA for the CDR3 is TGTGCCAGCTCACCTAGCGGGACAGGGCCTACCAACTATGGCTACACCTTC.

The CDR3 sequence: CAWTGAVGKLFF. The CDR3 DNA follows: TGTGCCTGGACAGGGGCAGTAGGAAAACTGTTTTTT. The chain employs TRBV30 and TRBJ1-4, with TRBD1 as a possible D gene (6 bases). V lost 4 bases, J lost 10 bases, and 13 bases lay in between. The CDR3 runs 12 residues. CDR1 is GTSNPN and CDR2 is SVGIG in the germline V gene (reference sequence).

The genes are TRBV3-1 (or the pseudogene TRBV3-2) and TRBJ2-7; 11 bases align to TRBD1. The V gene's germline CDR1 is LGHDT and CDR2 YNNKEL (reference sequence). V lost 6 bases and J lost 7; bases outside the gene matches: 8. This CDR3 spans 14 amino acids. The DNA of the CDR3 is TGTGCCAGCAGAGCAGCGGGACAGGGGGGTGAGCAGTACTTC. Amino acids: CASRAAGQGGEQYF.

This chain joins TRBV3-1 (or the pseudogene TRBV3-2) and TRBJ1-5; D might be TRBD1 (5 bases). The germline V gene encodes CDR1 LGHDT and CDR2 YNNKEL (reference sequence). Trimming took 0 bases from V and 6 from J, leaving 12 bases between them. This CDR3 spans 15 amino acids. Here the CDR3 DNA reads TGTGCCAGCAGCCAAGATGGGAGGGGAGGTCAGCCCCAGCATTTT. Translating it yields CASSQDGRGGQPQHF.

The chain carries TRBV5-5 and TRBJ1-5; 11 nucleotides line up with TRBD1. CDR3 length equals 15 residues. Trimming cost V 4 bases and J 7 bases; bases outside gene matches: 7. CDR1 is SGHKS, CDR2 YYEKEE, per germline (reference sequence). The CDR3 protein is CASSPGTGGQQPQHF. DNA for the CDR3: TGTGCCAGCAGCCCCGGGACAGGGGGGCAACAGCCCCAGCATTTT.

This clone was seen just once. A read error may account for a junction end that differs from germline. This sequence joins TRBV5-1 and TRBJ2-3, with 9 bases that match TRBD1. Per the germline V gene, CDR1 is SGHRS and CDR2 is YFSETQ. This CDR3 is 15 amino acids long. CDR3 sequence reads: CASSLEGQGTDTQYF. As DNA, the CDR3 is TGCGCCAGCAGCTTGGAGGGACAGGGCACCGATACGCAGTATTTT.

This clone appeared once. The rearrangement links TRBV9 to TRBJ2-2; 9 bases match TRBD2. This CDR3 contains 16 residues. The germline gives CDR1 SGDLS, CDR2 YYNGEE. Losses at the gene ends were 0 bases for V and 5 bases for J; bases not matched to a gene: 5. The CDR3 bases are TGTGCCAGCAGCGTAGTGGGTAGCGGGAGTACCGGGGAGCTGTTTTTT. Translating it yields CASSVVGSGSTGELFF.